The clone carrying this T cell receptor beta chain was seen repeatedly, ten times or more. The data stem from a study of beta chain features in type 1 diabetes. V gave up 5 bases and J gave up 3 bases; unmatched junction bases: 9. In germline, CDR1 is SGHTA, CDR2 FQGTGA. The CDR3 spans 15 residues. The entirety of the isolated RNA underwent reverse transcription, so expressed TCRB transcripts were sequenced. TCRdb's copy holds only in-frame clones and misses some; the assay was immunoSEQ multiplex PCR. There are some 150,000 clones in the sample; 8.5% to 12% occur only once, and approximately 1.3% lies in the top ten.

The V and J genes are TRBV7-3 and TRBJ2-5; TRBD1 matches at 7 bases. The sample was naive CD4+ T cells from blood. The receptor's source is a man aged 18 to 30 in good health. The CDR3 reads CASSPGSGTEETQYF. CDR3 nucleotide sequence: TGTGCCAGCAGCCCGGGCTCCGGGACAGAAGAGACCCAGTACTTC.